One sample yielded the 24 T cell receptor beta chains listed below, sequenced in a study of T cell repertoires in cytomegalovirus infection. Using its own MiXCR run on the reads, TCRdb lists one record per CDR3 protein. The sample holds 700,000 to 850,000 distinct CDR3 sequences, about 33% seen once. Their specific antigens are unknown. The source was cultured CD8+ T cells from PBMCs, collected from culture after CMV antigen stimulation. Source of these receptors: a human donor in good health (CMV status not recorded). Some clones in this sample may be carry-over from other donors' samples.

The table lists this clonotype with a few counts. The chain links TRBV12-5 to TRBJ2-5, with 7 positions matching TRBD1. The CDR3 is made up of 17 amino acids. The trim removed 5 bases at V and 3 bases at J, leaving 15 bases unmatched. The V gene's germline CDR1 is LGHNT and CDR2 FRNRAP. This CDR3 reads CASGPLLDREGKETQYF. CDR3 in DNA: TGTGCTAGTGGTCCTCTATTAGACAGGGAAGGTAAAGAGACCCAGTACTTC.

This clonotype has just a few counts. The chain uses TRBV5-4 and TRBJ2-4; 7 nucleotides align to TRBD1. J gave up 6 bases and V 3 bases, and 15 bases lay outside the gene matches. Germline V gene lookup returns CDR1 SGHNT and CDR2 YYREEE (reference sequence). The CDR3 length is 17 residues. The CDR3 coding sequence is TGTGCCAGCAGCTCCCCTAACGAGGGGGCGCAAGGAAACATTCAGTACTTC. Residues: CASSSPNEGAQGNIQYF. Complete variable domain (other parts from reference TRBV5-4 and TRBJ2-4): ETGVTQSPTHLIKTRGQQVTLRCSSQSGHNTVSWYQQALGQGPQFIFQYYREEENGRGNFPPRFSGLQFPNYSSELNVNALELDDSALYLCASSSPNEGAQGNIQYFGAGTRLSVL.

Many counts were recorded for this clonotype. This chain links TRBV6-2 or TRBV6-3 with TRBJ1-1, with TRBD1 as a possible D gene (5 bases). Trimming pared 6 bases from V and 3 bases from J, leaving 14 bases between. Germline V gene lookup returns CDR1 MNHEY and CDR2 SVGEGT. The CDR3 sequence is 14 residues long. CDR3 amino acids: CASRSQGRDTEAFF. The DNA of the CDR3 is TGTGCCAGCAGATCCCAGGGTCGGGACACTGAAGCTTTCTTT.

V gene TRBV20-1 combines with J gene TRBJ2-7; no firm D call. Germline CDR1 is DFQATT and CDR2 is SNEGSKA (reference sequence). The CDR3 is 13 amino acids. The V gene lost 5 bases and the J gene lost 2 bases, with 13 bases spanning the gap. The CDR3 spells CSAGSSRTYEQYV. CDR3 DNA sequence: TGCAGTGCTGGCAGCTCAAGAACCTACGAGCAGTACGTC.

The rearrangement links TRBV28 to TRBJ2-2, with D possibly being TRBD2 (5 bases). V lost 2 bases to trimming and J lost 7 bases, with 11 bases between them. The length of the CDR3 is 14 residues. The germline CDR1 and CDR2 sequences are MDHEN and SYDVKM. The CDR3 bases are TGTGCCAGCAGTTTAGAGGGAAGGAACGGGGAGCTGTTTTTT. This gives the protein CASSLEGRNGELFF. Filled out from reference TRBV28 and TRBJ2-2, the complete variable domain reads DVKVTQSSRYLVKRTGEKVFLECVQDMDHENMFWYRQDPGLGLRLIYFSYDVKMKEKGDIPEGYSVSREKKERFSLILESASTNQTSMYLCASSLEGRNGELFFGEGSRLTVL.

This clonotype was seen many times. This rearrangement joins TRBV7-2 to TRBJ1-6; D remains ambiguous. V was cut by 5 bases and J by 7 bases, with 21 bases left in between. This CDR3 is 17 amino acids long. Germline V lookup: CDR1 SGHTA, CDR2 FQGNSA. CDR3 nucleotides: TGTGCCAGCAGCAGATTTCCGAGGTCGGACCCGAATTCACCCCTCCACTTT. It is translated as CASSRFPRSDPNSPLHF.

The genes are TRBV19 and TRBJ1-2; D remains ambiguous. V was shortened by 0 bases and J by 2 bases, with 10 bases between the two germline ends. CDR3 length equals 15 residues. Looked up from germline, CDR1 is LNHDA and CDR2 is SQIVND (reference sequence). CDR3 coding DNA: TGTGCCAGTAGTATAGAGGGCAGACCAAACTATGGCTACACCTTC. Its translation is CASSIEGRPNYGYTF.

This clonotype came up many times. The DNA of the CDR3 is TGTGCCAGCAGTTATGGGGGGCGCACAGATACGCAGTATTTT. Its translation is CASSYGGRTDTQYF. The chain carries TRBV6-5 and TRBJ2-3, with D possibly being TRBD1 or TRBD2 (6 bases each). Trimming stripped 3 bases from V and 1 base from J, with 8 bases between. Germline V gene data show CDR1 as MNHEY and CDR2 as SVGAGI. The CDR3 runs 14 residues.

This chain links TRBV4-1 with TRBJ2-2, with TRBD1 identical over 8 bases. Germline trimming cut 3 bases from V and 3 bases from J; bases unmatched to any gene: 3. The CDR3 consists of 15 residues. CDR1 and CDR2 from the germline V gene are MGHRA and YSYEKL. CDR3 residues: CASSQAQGDTGELFF. CDR3 DNA: TGCGCCAGCAGCCAGGCACAGGGGGACACCGGGGAGCTGTTTTTT.

The gene calls are TRBV2 and TRBJ1-2; possibly TRBD1 for D (6 bases). This CDR3 has 13 amino acids. Between the trimmed V and J ends, which lost 7 bases and 8 bases, there was a span of 17 bases. Germline V gene sequence: CDR1 SNHLY, CDR2 FYNNEI. CDR3 sequence (DNA): TGTGCCAGCATGGGGGCGCGGGAATTCGGCTACACCTTC. It is translated as CASMGAREFGYTF.

The rearrangement joins TRBV6-6 to TRBJ2-2; the D is unclear. V gave up 6 bases and J gave up 6 bases, with 11 bases separating them. Germline assignment: CDR1 MNHNY and CDR2 SVGAGI (reference sequence). The CDR3 has 13 residues. CDR3 in amino acids: CASSSGPAGELFF. CDR3 bases: TGTGCCAGCAGCTCCGGACCGGCCGGGGAGCTGTTTTTT.

The V gene is TRBV19, the J gene TRBJ2-7; D is undetermined. The germline V gene has CDR1 LNHDA and CDR2 SQIVND (reference sequence). This CDR3 is built from 13 residues. Trimming shortened V by 5 bases and J by 5 bases, and 13 bases separated the two germline ends. CDR3 sequence reads: CASSGIDGDEQYF. The CDR3 nucleotides read TGTGCCAGTAGTGGAATCGACGGTGACGAGCAGTACTTC.

V and J are TRBV4-1 and TRBJ2-1; perhaps TRBD2 as D (6 bases). The CDR3 extends over 15 amino acids. Trimming pared 1 base from V and 3 bases from J, leaving 10 bases between. Germline loops: CDR1 MGHRA, CDR2 YSYEKL. The CDR3 loop is CASSQGDFGYNEQFF. Here the CDR3 DNA reads TGCGCCAGCAGCCAAGGGGACTTCGGCTACAATGAGCAGTTCTTC.

The count of this clonotype is one. The chain employs TRBV18 and TRBJ1-4; D ambiguous. Trimming stripped 3 bases from V and 7 bases from J, with 9 bases between. Germline CDR1 reads KGHSH; CDR2 reads LQKENI. This CDR3 has 13 residues. This chain's CDR3 is CASSPTTAEKLFF. Written as DNA, the CDR3 is TGTGCCAGCTCACCGACCACGGCTGAAAAACTGTTTTTT.

This clonotype was picked up a small number of times. This chain connects TRBV12-3 or TRBV12-4 to TRBJ2-3; 12 nucleotides line up with TRBD2. This CDR3 has 17 residues. Unmatched junction bases numbered 7, after V lost 3 bases and J lost 3 bases. CDR3 protein: CASSFQLAGGGTDTQYF. CDR3 bases: TGTGCCAGCAGTTTTCAACTAGCGGGGGGCGGAACAGATACGCAGTATTTT.

The chain couples TRBV15 to TRBJ1-2; tentative D call: TRBD1 (5 bases). CDR3 length: 15 amino acids. Germline CDR1 and CDR2: LNHNV and YYDKDF (reference sequence). V dropped 0 bases and J dropped 3 bases, with 11 bases sitting between them. The CDR3 sequence: CATSRDQAGYYGYTF. CDR3 DNA sequence: TGTGCCACCAGCAGAGATCAGGCAGGGTACTATGGCTACACCTTC.

Ten or more counts support this clonotype. This chain links TRBV12-3 or TRBV12-4 with TRBJ2-4; possibly TRBD1 or TRBD2 for D (5 bases each). V gave up 6 bases and J gave up 6 bases, with 12 bases separating them. The CDR3 totals 13 residues. CDR3 region: CASSSGGGNIQYF. The CDR3 nucleotides read TGTGCCAGCAGCTCCGGTGGGGGAAACATTCAGTACTTC.

The chain joins TRBV14 to TRBJ2-7, with 9 positions matching TRBD1. Trimming removed 3 bases from V and 2 bases from J; junction bases left unmatched: 17. Germline V CDR1 and CDR2: SGHDN, FVKESK. The CDR3 is made up of 19 amino acids. CDR3 nucleotides: TGTGCCAGCAGCCATTCCGGGACAGGGCACGGGTGGAAAACCTACGAGCAGTACGTC. This gives the protein CASSHSGTGHGWKTYEQYV.

CDR3 loop: CASSPGGAWHGYTF. Written as DNA, the CDR3 is TGTGCCAGCAGCCCCGGGGGGGCGTGGCATGGCTACACCTTC. The V and J genes are TRBV7-8 and TRBJ1-2; D is perhaps TRBD1 (6 bases). With 5 bases removed from V and 6 bases from J, the gap between germline ends came to 16 bases. This CDR3 is built from 14 residues. The germline gives CDR1 SGHVS, CDR2 FQNEAQ.

V is TRBV5-6 and J is TRBJ2-3; possible D gene TRBD2, 5 bases. CDR3 size: 15 residues. The ends were cut back, 4 bases at V and 2 bases at J, with 14 bases in the middle. Germline lookup yields CDR1 SGHDT and CDR2 YYEEEE. This CDR3 is CASSNRGGPTDTQYF. The CDR3, as DNA: TGTGCCAGCAGCAACCGTGGAGGTCCCACAGATACGCAGTATTTT.

As concerns this clonotype: One end of the junction varies from germline; a read error may be responsible. This chain connects TRBV7-6 to TRBJ2-2; 7 nucleotides align to TRBD2. The CDR3 loop spans 16 amino acids. Germline V lookup: CDR1 SGHVS, CDR2 FNYEAQ. CDR3 in amino acids: CASSTETSGLDGELFF. As DNA, the CDR3 is TGTGCTAGCAGCACCGAAACCTCAGGACTAGACGGGGAGCTGTTTTTT.

This clonotype was found once. A much larger clone lies a single base off, so this may be a read error. CDR3 bases: TGTGCCAGCAGACTTAGCTGGGGCACAGATACGCAGTATTTT. Translating it yields CASRLSWGTDTQYF. The chain links TRBV12-3 or TRBV12-4 to TRBJ2-3; the D is unclear. This CDR3 contains 14 residues. Deletions cut 6 bases from V and 1 base from J, with 11 bases between.

As concerns this clonotype: One end of the junction fails to match germline, which may point to a read error. The chain is built from TRBV4-1 and TRBJ1-1; D unresolved. Per the germline V gene, CDR1 is MGHRA and CDR2 is YSYEKL. The CDR3 contains 13 residues. Written as DNA, the CDR3 is TGTGCCAGCAGCCCAAAGCTAGGCTCTGAAGCTTTCTTT. Translated: CASSPKLGSEAFF.

Only a few counts were recorded for this clonotype. The rearrangement joins TRBV6-2 or TRBV6-3 to TRBJ2-1, with 8 bases matching TRBD1. The ends lost 0 bases at V and 6 bases at J; junction bases unmatched: 7. Germline V CDR1 and CDR2: MNHEY, SVGEGT. This CDR3 has 16 residues. The CDR3 bases are TGTGCCAGCAGTTACTCCAAGGACAGGGAAGGCAATGAGCAGTTCTTC. Translated: CASSYSKDREGNEQFF.